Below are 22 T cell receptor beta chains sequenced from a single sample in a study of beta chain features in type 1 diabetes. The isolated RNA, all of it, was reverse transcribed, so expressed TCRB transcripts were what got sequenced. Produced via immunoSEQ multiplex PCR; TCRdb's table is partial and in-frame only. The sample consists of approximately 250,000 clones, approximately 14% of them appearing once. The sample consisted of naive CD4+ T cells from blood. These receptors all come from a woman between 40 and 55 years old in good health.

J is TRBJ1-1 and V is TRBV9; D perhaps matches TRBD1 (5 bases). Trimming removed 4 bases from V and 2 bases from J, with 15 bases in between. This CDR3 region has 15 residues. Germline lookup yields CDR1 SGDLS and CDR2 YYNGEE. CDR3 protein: CASSFGGALNTEAFF. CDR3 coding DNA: TGTGCCAGCAGCTTTGGCGGGGCCCTTAACACTGAAGCTTTCTTT. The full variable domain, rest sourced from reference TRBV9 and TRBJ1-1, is DSGVTQTPKHLITATGQRVTLRCSPRSGDLSVYWYQQSLDQGLQFLIQYYNGEERAKGNILERFSAQQFPDLHSELNLSSLELGDSALYFCASSFGGALNTEAFFGQGTRLTVV.

Here the CDR3 reads CASSLDRGNSPLHF. Written as DNA, the CDR3 is TGCGCCAGCAGCTTGGACAGGGGTAATTCACCCCTCCACTTT. This chain uses TRBV5-1 with TRBJ1-6; TRBD1 aligns across 7 bases. Germline V gene data show CDR1 as SGHRS and CDR2 as YFSETQ. This CDR3 has 14 amino acids. Trimming took 0 bases from V and 6 from J; bases not matched to a gene: 0.

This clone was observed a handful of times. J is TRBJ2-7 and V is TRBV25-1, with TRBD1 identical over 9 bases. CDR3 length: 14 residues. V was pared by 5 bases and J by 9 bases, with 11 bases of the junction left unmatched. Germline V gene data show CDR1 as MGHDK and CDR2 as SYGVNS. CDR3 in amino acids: CASSIDTGGDTQYF. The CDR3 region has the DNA TGTGCCAGCAGTATAGATACAGGGGGCGATACGCAGTACTTC.

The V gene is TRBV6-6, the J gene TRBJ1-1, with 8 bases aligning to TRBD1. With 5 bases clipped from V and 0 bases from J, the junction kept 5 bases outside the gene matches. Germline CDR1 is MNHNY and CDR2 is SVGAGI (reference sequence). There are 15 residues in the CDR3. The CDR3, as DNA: TGTGCCAGCAGTCGCGACAGGGGATTGAACACTGAAGCTTTCTTT. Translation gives CASSRDRGLNTEAFF.

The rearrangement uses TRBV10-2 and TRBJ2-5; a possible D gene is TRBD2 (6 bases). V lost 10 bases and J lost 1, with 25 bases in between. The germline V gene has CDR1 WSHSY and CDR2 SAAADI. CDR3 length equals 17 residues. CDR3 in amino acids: CATWGLEGWTSQETQYF. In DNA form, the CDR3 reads TGCGCCACCTGGGGGTTGGAGGGCTGGACCTCCCAAGAGACCCAGTACTTC.

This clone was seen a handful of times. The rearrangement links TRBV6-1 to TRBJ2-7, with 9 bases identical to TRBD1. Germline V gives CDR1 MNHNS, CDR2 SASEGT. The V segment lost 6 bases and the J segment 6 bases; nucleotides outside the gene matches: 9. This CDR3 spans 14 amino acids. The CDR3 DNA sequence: TGTGCCAGCAGCGGAACCCCGACAGGGGGCGAGCAGTACTTC. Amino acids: CASSGTPTGGEQYF.

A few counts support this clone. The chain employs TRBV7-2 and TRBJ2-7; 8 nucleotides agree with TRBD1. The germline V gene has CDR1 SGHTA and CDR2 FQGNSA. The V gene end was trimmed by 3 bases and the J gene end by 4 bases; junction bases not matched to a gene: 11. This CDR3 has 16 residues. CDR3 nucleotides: TGTGCCAGCAGCTTCGGTGAACAGGGGGTGCGGTACGAGCAGTACTTC. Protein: CASSFGEQGVRYEQYF.

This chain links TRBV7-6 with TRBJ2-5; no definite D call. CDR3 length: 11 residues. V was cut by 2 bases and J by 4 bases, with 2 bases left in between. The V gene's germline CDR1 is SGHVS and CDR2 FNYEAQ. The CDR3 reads CASSLLETQYF. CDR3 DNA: TGTGCCAGCAGCTTACTAGAGACCCAGTACTTC.

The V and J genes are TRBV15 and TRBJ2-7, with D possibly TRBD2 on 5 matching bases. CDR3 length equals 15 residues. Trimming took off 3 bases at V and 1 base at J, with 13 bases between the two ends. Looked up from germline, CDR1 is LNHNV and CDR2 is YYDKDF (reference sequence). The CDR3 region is CATSRGDTGSYEQYF. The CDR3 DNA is TGTGCCACCAGCAGGGGAGACACCGGGTCCTACGAGCAGTACTTC.

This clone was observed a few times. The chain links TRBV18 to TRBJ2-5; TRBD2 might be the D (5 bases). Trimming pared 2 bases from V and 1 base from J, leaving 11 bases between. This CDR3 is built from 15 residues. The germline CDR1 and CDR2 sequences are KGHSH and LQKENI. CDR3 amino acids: CASSPIGNLQETQYF. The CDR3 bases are TGTGCCAGCTCACCAATCGGGAACCTCCAAGAGACCCAGTACTTC.

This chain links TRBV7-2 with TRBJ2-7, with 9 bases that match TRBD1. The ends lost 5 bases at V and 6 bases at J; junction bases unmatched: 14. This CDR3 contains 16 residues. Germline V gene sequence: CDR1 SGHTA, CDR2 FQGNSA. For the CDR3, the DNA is TGTGCCAGCAGCCTCATCCCGGGACAGGGTACCCCCGAGCAGTACTTC. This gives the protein CASSLIPGQGTPEQYF.

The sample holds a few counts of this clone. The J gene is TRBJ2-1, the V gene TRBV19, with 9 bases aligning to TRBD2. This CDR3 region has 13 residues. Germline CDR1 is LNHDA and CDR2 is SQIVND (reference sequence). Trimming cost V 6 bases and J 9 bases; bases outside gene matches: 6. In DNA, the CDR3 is TGTGCCAGTAGACCGGGACTAGCTGGTGAGCAGTTCTTC. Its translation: CASRPGLAGEQFF.

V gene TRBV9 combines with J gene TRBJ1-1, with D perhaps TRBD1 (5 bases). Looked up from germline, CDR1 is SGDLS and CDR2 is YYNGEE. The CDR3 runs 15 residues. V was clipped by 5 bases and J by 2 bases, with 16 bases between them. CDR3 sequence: CASSRIGARNTEAFF. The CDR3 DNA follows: TGTGCCAGCAGTCGCATTGGGGCCAGAAACACTGAAGCTTTCTTT.

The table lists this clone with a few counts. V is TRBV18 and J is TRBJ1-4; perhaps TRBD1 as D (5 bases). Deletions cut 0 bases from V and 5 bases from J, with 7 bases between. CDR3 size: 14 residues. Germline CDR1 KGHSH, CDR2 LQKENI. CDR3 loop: CASSPPAGNEKLFF. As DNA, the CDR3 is TGTGCCAGCTCACCACCGGCAGGGAATGAAAAACTGTTTTTT. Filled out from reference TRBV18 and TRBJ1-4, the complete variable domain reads NAGVMQNPRHLVRRRGQEARLRCSPMKGHSHVYWYRQLPEEGLKFMVYLQKENIIDESGMPKERFSAEFPKEGPSILRIQQVVRGDSAAYFCASSPPAGNEKLFFGSGTQLSVL.

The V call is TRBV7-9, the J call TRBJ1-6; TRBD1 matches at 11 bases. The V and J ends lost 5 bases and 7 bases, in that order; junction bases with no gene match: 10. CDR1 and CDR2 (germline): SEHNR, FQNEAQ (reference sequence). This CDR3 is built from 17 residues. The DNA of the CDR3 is TGTGCCAGCAGCAAGGACAGGGGGCTTAGGGGAAATTCACCCCTCCACTTT. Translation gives CASSKDRGLRGNSPLHF. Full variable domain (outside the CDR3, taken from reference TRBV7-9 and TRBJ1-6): DTGVSQNPRHKITKRGQNVTFRCDPISEHNRLYWYRQTLGQGPEFLTYFQNEAQLEKSRLLSDRFSAERPKGSFSTLEIQRTEQGDSAMYLCASSKDRGLRGNSPLHFGNGTRLTVT.

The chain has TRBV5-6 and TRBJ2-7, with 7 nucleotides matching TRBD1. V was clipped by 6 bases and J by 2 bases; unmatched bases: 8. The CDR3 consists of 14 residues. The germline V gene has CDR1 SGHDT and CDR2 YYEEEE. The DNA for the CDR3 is TGTGCCAGCAAGAAGGGGGCGGTCCCCTACGAGCAGTACTTC. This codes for CASKKGAVPYEQYF.

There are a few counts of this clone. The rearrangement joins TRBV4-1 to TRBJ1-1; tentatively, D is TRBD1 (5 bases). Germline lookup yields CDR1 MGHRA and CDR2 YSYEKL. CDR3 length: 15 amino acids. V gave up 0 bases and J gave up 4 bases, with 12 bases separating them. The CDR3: CASSQDRGLLTEAFF. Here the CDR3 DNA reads TGCGCCAGCAGCCAAGATAGGGGACTTCTCACTGAAGCTTTCTTT.

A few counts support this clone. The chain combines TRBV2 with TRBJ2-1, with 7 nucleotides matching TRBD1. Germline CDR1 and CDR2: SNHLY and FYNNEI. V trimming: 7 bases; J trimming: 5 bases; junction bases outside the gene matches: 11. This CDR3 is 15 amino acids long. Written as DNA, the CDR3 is TGTGCCAGCAAATCGAGGGACAGAAACGACAATGAGCAGTTCTTC. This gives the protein CASKSRDRNDNEQFF.

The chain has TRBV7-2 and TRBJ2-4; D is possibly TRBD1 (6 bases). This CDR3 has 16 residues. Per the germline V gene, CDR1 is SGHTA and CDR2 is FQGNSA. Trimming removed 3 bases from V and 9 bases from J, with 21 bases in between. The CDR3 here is CASSLSPPMEGGIQYF. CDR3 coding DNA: TGTGCCAGCAGCTTGTCCCCCCCTATGGAAGGGGGCATTCAGTACTTC.

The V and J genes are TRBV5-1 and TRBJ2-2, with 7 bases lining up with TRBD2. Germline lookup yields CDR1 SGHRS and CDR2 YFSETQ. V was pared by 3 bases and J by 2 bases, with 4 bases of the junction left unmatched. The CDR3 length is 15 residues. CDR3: CASSSGGVNTGELFF. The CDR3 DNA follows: TGCGCCAGCAGCTCTGGGGGGGTAAACACCGGGGAGCTGTTTTTT.

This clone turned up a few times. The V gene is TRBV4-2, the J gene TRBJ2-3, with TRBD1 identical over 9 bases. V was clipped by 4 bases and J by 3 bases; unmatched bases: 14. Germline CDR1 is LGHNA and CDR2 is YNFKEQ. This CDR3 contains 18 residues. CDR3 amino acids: CASSPVPGQGGGTDTQYF. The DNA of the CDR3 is TGTGCCAGCAGCCCGGTCCCGGGACAGGGAGGAGGTACAGATACGCAGTATTTT.

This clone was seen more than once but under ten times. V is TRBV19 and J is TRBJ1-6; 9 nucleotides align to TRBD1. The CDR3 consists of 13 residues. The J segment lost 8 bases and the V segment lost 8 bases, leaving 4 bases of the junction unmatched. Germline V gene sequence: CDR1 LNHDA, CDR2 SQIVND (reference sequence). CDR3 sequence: CASGGQGDSPLHF. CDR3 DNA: TGTGCCAGTGGGGGACAGGGAGATTCACCCCTCCACTTT.